The source of this T cell receptor (beta chain) is a study of response to subunit inactivated influenza vaccine. Study results and caveats: The authors proposed limited new T cell recruitment per seasonal influenza vaccination.

TCRdb redid the calling of the RT-PCR reads with MiXCR, one entry per CDR3 protein. The sample comprises 400,000 to 650,000 distinct CDR3 sequences, approximately 7.3% of which are singletons, and around 12% rests with the top ten. This clonotype was seen many times. Its antigen is currently unknown. The germline gives CDR1 SNHLY, CDR2 FYNNEI. CDR3 length equals 12 residues. V was cut by 1 base and J by 2 bases, with 3 bases left in between. This clonotype was sampled from a man in his fifties or sixties who received an inactivated influenza vaccine. This specimen was PBMCs from blood, taken less than 30 months after vaccination. The rearrangement joins TRBV2 to TRBJ2-7; D uncertain. CDR3 bases: TGTGCCAGCAGTGAAGGACCCTACGAGCAGTACTTC. Translation: CASSEGPYEQYF.